These 7 T cell receptor beta chains share one sample of origin, sequenced in a study of blood T cell repertoires in COVID-19. Sequencing used immunoSEQ multiplex PCR; TCRdb keeps in-frame clones, though not all of them. The table lists some 180,000 clones, 65% to 85% of them singletons, with around 7% in the top ten. The sequenced material came from peripheral blood. All receptors come from a woman aged 40 to 55 with COVID-19, enrolled during active disease.

The V call is TRBV3-1 (or the pseudogene TRBV3-2), the J call TRBJ1-3, with 7 bases fitting TRBD1. The V gene's germline CDR1 is LGHDT and CDR2 YNNKEL (reference sequence). V lost 4 bases, J lost 5 bases, and 14 bases stayed unmatched. This CDR3 is built from 17 residues. CDR3 coding DNA: TGTGCCAGCAGCCCCAAGTCCGCAGACAGGGACAGAAACACCATATATTTT. It translates to CASSPKSADRDRNTIYF.

This sequence joins TRBV14 and TRBJ2-1, with a possible D match to TRBD1 (6 bases). Deletions cut 3 bases from V and 2 bases from J, with 14 bases between. CDR3 length: 16 amino acids. CDR1 is SGHDN, CDR2 FVKESK, per germline. For the CDR3, the DNA is TGTGCCAGCAGCCACCGGGGACACCCTGCCTACAATGAGCAGTTCTTC. Translated: CASSHRGHPAYNEQFF.

The rearrangement joins TRBV19 to TRBJ1-5; the D gene is possibly TRBD1 (6 bases). This CDR3 region has 13 residues. V was trimmed by 3 bases and J by 10 bases, leaving 13 bases between them. The V gene's germline CDR1 is LNHDA and CDR2 SQIVND (reference sequence). DNA for the CDR3: TGTGCCAGTAGTATTGTGGGGGCTGGACCCCAGCATTTT. Translation gives CASSIVGAGPQHF.

V and J are TRBV4-2 and TRBJ2-1; 11 positions agree with TRBD2. The V and J ends lost 4 bases and 6 bases, in that order; junction bases with no gene match: 5. CDR1 is LGHNA, CDR2 YNFKEQ, per germline. The CDR3 loop spans 15 amino acids. The DNA for the CDR3 is TGTGCCAGCAGCCTACAACTAGCGGGGGCCAATGAGCAGTTCTTC. This encodes CASSLQLAGANEQFF.

The chain recombines TRBV24-1 with TRBJ2-2; 7 bases align to TRBD1. The CDR3 has 16 residues. The germline V gene has CDR1 KGHDR and CDR2 SFDVKD. Trimming took 4 bases from V and 0 from J; bases not matched to a gene: 4. The CDR3 nucleotides read TGTGCCACCAGTGAGTCCGGGACAGCGAACACCGGGGAGCTGTTTTTT. Protein product: CATSESGTANTGELFF.

The chain couples TRBV28 to TRBJ1-1; 7 bases fit TRBD1. The J segment lost 0 bases and the V segment lost 5 bases, leaving 3 bases of the junction unmatched. Germline values: CDR1 MDHEN, CDR2 SYDVKM. The CDR3 totals 14 residues. CDR3 nucleotide sequence: TGTGCCAGCAGTGAGGGGGCCCTGAACACTGAAGCTTTCTTT. Its protein product is CASSEGALNTEAFF. Looking up the rest from reference TRBV28 and TRBJ1-1 gives the full variable domain: DVKVTQSSRYLVKRTGEKVFLECVQDMDHENMFWYRQDPGLGLRLIYFSYDVKMKEKGDIPEGYSVSREKKERFSLILESASTNQTSMYLCASSEGALNTEAFFGQGTRLTVV.

The chain combines TRBV7-7 with TRBJ1-6, with D uncertain. CDR1 and CDR2 from the germline V gene are SSHAT and FNYEAQ (reference sequence). This CDR3 is built from 13 residues. The V end was cut by 1 base, the J end by 15 bases, with 13 bases between. CDR3 nucleotides: TGTGCCAGCAGCTTAGGAGGCAGCGATAACCTCCACTTT. Translation gives CASSLGGSDNLHF.